A selection of T cell receptor beta chains follows, all from one sample in a study of post-analysis software for immune sequencing data. TCRdb itself ran the PCR reads through MiXCR, one entry per CDR3 protein. This table holds hundreds of thousands of distinct CDR3 sequences, around 40% found once. Sequenced input: blood. The source of these receptors is a girl aged 10 to 17 with multiple sclerosis. Both conserved end residues are part of each CDR3. A D gene is named only where the DNA matches it firmly. Expanded clones are given a class, and other clones once, few, many or no size at all.

15 TRBD2 TRBJ2-7 TRBV29-1 - CSVWASGTSSYEQYF TGCAGCGTTTGGGCTAGCGGGACTAGCTCCTACGAGCAGTACTTC
14 - TRBJ2-1 TRBV11-2 few CASSRGPVGYEQFF TGTGCCAGCAGCCGTGGACCAGTAGGCTATGAGCAGTTCTTC
14 - TRBJ1-4 TRBV14 once CASSPGLGGEKLFF TGTGCCAGCAGCCCAGGGTTGGGAGGTGAAAAACTGTTTTTT
17 TRBD2 TRBJ2-7 TRBV7-9 few CASSPRGLAGESHEQYF TGTGCCAGCAGCCCTAGGGGACTAGCGGGAGAATCCCACGAGCAGTACTTC
11 - TRBJ1-1 TRBV29-1 - CSVGLNTEAFF TGCAGCGTTGGGTTGAACACTGAAGCTTTCTTT
13 - TRBJ2-1 TRBV20-1 - CSARADSYNEQFF TGCAGTGCTAGAGCGGACAGCTACAATGAGCAGTTCTTC
15 TRBD1 TRBJ2-7 TRBV5-1 - CASSHRDSRSYEQYF TGCGCCAGCAGCCACCGGGACAGTCGATCCTACGAGCAGTACTTC
15 - TRBJ2-5 TRBV5-1 - CASSLGVTAQETQYF TGCGCCAGCAGCTTGGGCGTGACAGCCCAAGAGACCCAGTACTTC
16 TRBD1 TRBJ2-1 TRBV4-3 - CASSREPGQRDNEQFF TGCGCCAGCAGCCGAGAACCGGGACAGAGAGACAATGAGCAGTTCTTC
16 TRBD2 TRBJ2-3 TRBV5-1 - CASSTLAGDVGDTQYF TGCGCCAGCAGCACACTAGCGGGAGATGTGGGAGATACGCAGTATTTT
12 - TRBJ2-3 TRBV7-3 - CASNLLGGTQYF TGTGCCAGCAATCTATTGGGGGGTACGCAGTATTTT